A selection of T cell receptor beta chains follows, all from one sample in a study of T cell responses to AZD1222 COVID-19 vaccine. Produced via immunoSEQ multiplex PCR; TCRdb's table is partial and in-frame only. The table has about 120,000 clones, about nine tenths seen once. The sample here was peripheral blood, taken on day 0 of AZD1222 vaccination. These receptors came from an adult in good health. CDR3s include the opening cysteine and the closing phenylalanine or tryptophan. D genes are given only for firm matches. Rows give clone size only sometimes, using once, few, many, or a class for an expanded clone.

>.|TRBV28|TRBJ2-1|.
TGTGCCAGCAGTTTAGGGAGGACGAGGGATGAGCAGTTCTTC
CASSLGRTRDEQFF
>.|TRBV28|TRBJ2-1|.
TGTGCCAGCAGGGACCTCCCCCCCTCCTACAATGAGCAGTTCTTC
CASRDLPPSYNEQFF
>TRBD1|TRBV7-6|TRBJ2-1|.
TGTGCCAGCAGCCCGGACAGGAATGAGCAGTTCTTC
CASSPDRNEQFF
>TRBD1|TRBV25-1|TRBJ1-4|.
TGTGCCAGCAGTAGGGACAGTAATGAAAAACTGTTTTTT
CASSRDSNEKLFF
>TRBD2|TRBV4-1|TRBJ2-3|.
TGCGCCAGCAGCCAAAGCGGGGGATGGGATACGCAGTATTTT
CASSQSGGWDTQYF
>TRBD2|TRBV7-3|TRBJ2-1|once
TGTGCCAGCAGCTTAAGGACCGGGACTAGCAATGAGCAGTTCTTC
CASSLRTGTSNEQFF
>.|TRBV6-2/TRBV6-3|TRBJ1-1|.
TGTGCCAGCAGCCGGGGGGGAGGCACTGAAGCTTTCTTT
CASSRGGGTEAFF
>.|TRBV10-1|TRBJ2-5|.
TGCGCCAGCAGTGAGAGTCAGGGGCGCGAGACCCAGTACTTC
CASSESQGRETQYF
>TRBD1|TRBV19|TRBJ1-5|once
TGTGCCAGTACGGGGGGGACAGGGACTGGGCCCCAGCATTTT
CASTGGTGTGPQHF
>TRBD2|TRBV5-1|TRBJ2-1|.
TGCGCCAGCAGCGCAGTCCTAGCGGGCCAATACAATGAGCAGTTCTTC
CASSAVLAGQYNEQFF
>.|TRBV30|TRBJ2-1|.
TGTGCCTGGAGTGTACGGGGCAATGAGCAGTTCTTC
CAWSVRGNEQFF
>TRBD2|TRBV15|TRBJ2-7|.
TGTGCCACCAGCAGAGAATCGGGCTCCCGGGGGGACGAGCAGTACTTC
CATSRESGSRGDEQYF
>TRBD1|TRBV7-3|TRBJ2-6|.
TGTGCCAGCAGCTTACAGGGGGCGCCAGGGGCCAACGTCCTGACTTTC
CASSLQGAPGANVLTF
>.|TRBV7-9|TRBJ1-6|.
TGTGCCAGCGATTCACCCCTCCACTTT
CASDSPLHF
>.|TRBV6-6|TRBJ1-2|once
TGTGCCAGCACCTCGTGGGGCCAAAACTATGGCTACACCTTC
CASTSWGQNYGYTF
>.|TRBV6-1|TRBJ1-3|.
TGTGCCAGCAGTGACGCCTACTCTGGAAACACCATATATTTT
CASSDAYSGNTIYF
>TRBD2|TRBV11-2|TRBJ2-1|.
TGTGCCAGCAGCTTAGATCGCGGGCTAGCGGACTCCTACAATGAGCAGTTCTTC
CASSLDRGLADSYNEQFF
>.|TRBV15|TRBJ2-3|.
TGTGCCACCAGCAGAGACAGGGCCACAGATACGCAGTATTTT
CATSRDRATDTQYF
>.|TRBV28|TRBJ2-5|.
TGTGCCAGCAGTTTACTGGGGGGGCCCCAACAAGAGACCCAGTACTTC
CASSLLGGPQQETQYF
>TRBD1|TRBV28|TRBJ1-5|.
TGTGCCAGCCGGACAGGAGGCAATCAGCCCCAGCATTTT
CASRTGGNQPQHF
>TRBD2|TRBV19|TRBJ2-1|.
TGTGCCAGTAGGGAGCGGGAGGCCCACAATGAGCAGTTCTTC
CASREREAHNEQFF
>.|TRBV15|TRBJ2-7|.
TGTGCCACCAGCAGAGATCAAGGCAGGGGTCACGAGCAGTACTTC
CATSRDQGRGHEQYF
>.|TRBV27|TRBJ2-1|.
TGTGCCAGCAGTTTACTCGCAGGGCAGCCCAATGAGCAGTTCTTC
CASSLLAGQPNEQFF
>.|TRBV7-9|TRBJ1-1|.
TGTGCCAGCAGTTTTCAAAGGGCTGACACTGAAGCTTTCTTT
CASSFQRADTEAFF
>TRBD1|TRBV19|TRBJ1-6|.
TGTGCCAGTAGTATGGAGACAGGGGGCGATTCACCCCTCCACTTT
CASSMETGGDSPLHF
>TRBD1|TRBV24-1|TRBJ1-5|.
TGTGCCACCAGTGATTCCGGACAGGGGCCTAATCAGCCCCAGCATTTT
CATSDSGQGPNQPQHF
>TRBD2|TRBV11-3|TRBJ2-7|.
TGTGCCAGCAGCTTATGGGCTAGCGGGTGTCACGAGCAGTACTTC
CASSLWASGCHEQYF
>.|TRBV9|TRBJ2-3|.
TGTGCCAGCAGCGTAGGCGGGGGCCCCACAGATACGCAGTATTTT
CASSVGGGPTDTQYF
>.|TRBV5-1|TRBJ1-3|.
TGCGCCAGCAGCTCGCAGGGAACTGGAAACACCATATATTTT
CASSSQGTGNTIYF
>TRBD2|TRBV9|TRBJ2-1|once
TGTGCCAGCAGCCCCCGGGAGGGTGGCTCCTACAATGAGCAGTTCTTC
CASSPREGGSYNEQFF
>.|TRBV7-5|TRBJ2-7|.
TGTGCCAGAAGTGGCCCGGGACAGGGGGTCGAGCAGTACTTC
CARSGPGQGVEQYF
>.|TRBV7-9|TRBJ2-7|once
TGTGCCAGCAGCTTAATAAGGGTCCCCAACGAGCAGTACTTC
CASSLIRVPNEQYF
>TRBD1|TRBV28|TRBJ1-2|.
TGTGCCAGCAGACCCGACAGGGCTAACTATGGCTACACCTTC
CASRPDRANYGYTF